These 12 T cell receptor beta chains share one sample of origin, sequenced in a study of T-cell memory formation after mild COVID-19. TCRdb redid the calling of the 5' RACE reads with MiXCR, one entry per CDR3 protein. The sample shows around 370,000 distinct CDR3 sequences, more than 20% of them seen only once. Sequencing was carried out using PBMCs or a T cell subset sorted from them (not recorded which). The receptors come from an adult woman who had mild COVID-19 (a few samples of this study predate the infection). Cell type and time point are not known.

V and J are TRBV15 and TRBJ2-1, with TRBD2 matching 12 bases. CDR1 and CDR2 from the germline V gene are LNHNV and YYDKDF (reference sequence). J lost 4 bases, V lost 5 bases, and 9 bases had no gene match. The CDR3 is made up of 17 amino acids. CDR3 nucleotide sequence: TGTGCCACCAGCCTCCCACCGGGGACTAGCGGGTACAATGAGCAGTTCTTC. Its protein product is CATSLPPGTSGYNEQFF.

The sample holds a few counts of this clonotype. The chain carries TRBV12-3 or TRBV12-4 and TRBJ2-7; TRBD1 might be the D (6 bases). The CDR3 extends over 13 amino acids. The germline V and J ends were trimmed by 3 bases and 3 bases, with 9 bases remaining between them. CDR3: CASSLGADYEQYF. The DNA of the CDR3 is TGTGCCAGCAGTTTGGGGGCAGACTACGAGCAGTACTTC.

V usage is TRBV30 and J usage is TRBJ2-1, with D possibly called TRBD1 or TRBD2 (5 bases each). Trimming removed 4 bases at V and 3 bases at J, with 10 bases between. The germline V gene has CDR1 GTSNPN and CDR2 SVGIG (reference sequence). This CDR3 has 13 residues. CDR3 region: CAWNRGGYNEQFF. The CDR3, as DNA: TGTGCCTGGAATCGGGGCGGCTACAATGAGCAGTTCTTC.

The rearrangement uses TRBV23-1 and TRBJ2-3; 12 bases agree with TRBD2. TRBV23-1 is marked as an open reading frame, function uncertain. The CDR3 is made up of 16 amino acids. The junction had 4 bases not matched to a gene; V was cut back by 6 bases and J by 0 bases. This CDR3 is CASRTSGGTSTDTQYF. The CDR3 nucleotides are TGCGCCAGCAGGACTAGCGGGGGTACGAGCACAGATACGCAGTATTTT.

The chain employs TRBV14 and TRBJ2-3; TRBD2 matches 11 bases. Germline-derived CDR1 and CDR2 are SGHDN and FVKESK. This CDR3 has 16 residues. The J segment lost 3 bases and the V segment lost 5 bases, leaving 7 bases of the junction unmatched. CDR3 in DNA: TGTGCCAGCAGCTCGGGACTAGCGGTTTTTACAGATACGCAGTATTTT. Translated, it gives CASSSGLAVFTDTQYF.

V usage is TRBV20-1 and J usage is TRBJ1-1; D perhaps matches TRBD1 (6 bases). From germline, CDR1 is DFQATT and CDR2 SNEGSKA (reference sequence). This CDR3 spans 13 amino acids. The V gene lost 5 bases and the J gene lost 7 bases, with 17 bases spanning the gap. CDR3 residues: CSAPAGGQGEAFF. In DNA, the CDR3 is TGCAGTGCTCCGGCCGGGGGGCAGGGTGAAGCTTTCTTT.

V usage is TRBV5-1 and J usage is TRBJ2-6; no definite D call. CDR1 and CDR2 from the germline V gene are SGHRS and YFSETQ. The V and J ends lost 4 bases and 4 bases respectively, with 15 bases between them. The length of the CDR3 is 16 residues. CDR3 sequence reads: CASSPDGPLGANVLTF. The CDR3 coding sequence is TGCGCCAGCAGCCCGGACGGACCTCTGGGGGCCAACGTCCTGACTTTC. The whole variable domain, filled in from reference TRBV5-1 and TRBJ2-6, reads KAGVTQTPRYLIKTRGQQVTLSCSPISGHRSVSWYQQTPGQGLQFLFEYFSETQRNKGNFPGRFSGRQFSNSRSEMNVSTLELGDSALYLCASSPDGPLGANVLTFGAGSRLTVL.

The J gene is TRBJ2-2, the V gene TRBV7-9; D unclear. The CDR3 extends over 14 amino acids. V lost 4 bases and J lost 5, with 11 bases in between. The germline V gene encodes CDR1 SEHNR and CDR2 FQNEAQ (reference sequence). CDR3 nucleotide sequence: TGTGCCAGCAGCTGGGCCACGGGTACCGGGGAGCTGTTTTTT. Translated, it gives CASSWATGTGELFF.

The chain combines TRBV5-6 with TRBJ1-1; 10 bases line up with TRBD1. The CDR3 is 13 amino acids. The V gene's germline CDR1 is SGHDT and CDR2 YYEEEE. Trimming at V came to 6 bases and at J to 4 bases, leaving 3 bases not matched to a gene. The CDR3 loop is CASIRTGGTEAFF. The CDR3, as DNA: TGTGCCAGCATCCGGACAGGGGGCACTGAAGCTTTCTTT.

The V and J genes are TRBV15 and TRBJ1-2; tentative D call: TRBD1 (6 bases). V shed 7 bases and J shed 2 bases, with 17 bases lying between them. This CDR3 has 15 amino acids. CDR1 and CDR2 from the germline V gene are LNHNV and YYDKDF (reference sequence). The CDR3 DNA follows: TGTGCCACCACCAACCTCGGGGGGCAGAACTATGGCTACACCTTC. Its translation: CATTNLGGQNYGYTF.

This clonotype appeared a few times. The J gene is TRBJ1-2, the V gene TRBV7-9; TRBD1 might be the D (5 bases). Germline V CDR1 and CDR2: SEHNR, FQNEAQ (reference sequence). Trimming took 3 bases from V and 7 from J, leaving 15 bases between them. The CDR3 consists of 14 residues. The CDR3 DNA sequence: TGTGCCAGCAGCTTCAGGGACCCCGGGAGTGGCTACACCTTC. Residues: CASSFRDPGSGYTF.

In its sample, this clonotype was seen many times. This chain uses TRBV12-3 or TRBV12-4 with TRBJ2-1; possibly TRBD1 for D (6 bases). The CDR3 is 13 amino acids. V was cut by 1 base and J by 8 bases, with 9 bases left in between. The CDR3 here is CASSLDRAYEQFF. CDR3 nucleotides: TGTGCCAGCAGTTTAGACAGGGCCTATGAGCAGTTCTTC.